This TCR beta chain was found in a study of T cell changes during pregnancy in multiple sclerosis. The assay was immunoSEQ multiplex PCR, and TCRdb's table has in-frame clones only and misses some. The sample comprises about 66,000 clones, 90% of which are singletons, and 1.4% to 1.5% rests with the top ten. The CDR3 loop spans 17 amino acids. Trimming at V came to 0 bases and at J to 6 bases, leaving 14 bases not matched to a gene. Germline values: CDR1 SGHTS, CDR2 YDEGEE. A single count supports this clone. The clonotype comes from a female donor with multiple sclerosis, enrolled in a pregnancy study. Sequenced here: peripheral blood, sampled in the third trimester of pregnancy. The chain recombines TRBV5-8 with TRBJ1-1, with 7 nucleotides matching TRBD1. CDR3: CASSLGVSSGTVAEAFF. Here the CDR3 DNA reads TGTGCCAGCAGCTTGGGGGTCAGTTCCGGGACAGTAGCTGAAGCTTTCTTT.